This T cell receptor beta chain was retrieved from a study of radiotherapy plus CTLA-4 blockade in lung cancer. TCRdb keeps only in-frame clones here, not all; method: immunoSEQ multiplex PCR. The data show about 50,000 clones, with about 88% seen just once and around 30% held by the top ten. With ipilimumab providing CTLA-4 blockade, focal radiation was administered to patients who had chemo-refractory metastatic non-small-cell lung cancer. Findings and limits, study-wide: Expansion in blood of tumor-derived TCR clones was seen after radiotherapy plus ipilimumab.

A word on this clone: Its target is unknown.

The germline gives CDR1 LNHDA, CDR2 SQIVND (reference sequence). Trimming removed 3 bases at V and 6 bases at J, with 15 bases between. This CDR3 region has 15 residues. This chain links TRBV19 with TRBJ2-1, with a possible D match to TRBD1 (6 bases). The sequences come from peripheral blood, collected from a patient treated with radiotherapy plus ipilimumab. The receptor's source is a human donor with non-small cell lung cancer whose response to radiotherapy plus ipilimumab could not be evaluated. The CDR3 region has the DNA TGTGCCAGTAGTATCGTGGCAGGGGCAACCAATGAGCAGTTCTTC. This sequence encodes CASSIVAGATNEQFF.